This entry lists 29 T cell receptor beta chains sequenced from one sample in a study of T cell repertoires in cytomegalovirus infection. TCRdb recomputed calls from the reads with MiXCR, one row per CDR3 protein. This table holds hundreds of thousands of distinct CDR3 sequences, roughly 33% found once. What these receptors recognize is not known. The sequences come from cultured CD8+ T cells from PBMCs, collected from culture after CMV antigen stimulation. Source of these receptors: a human donor in good health (CMV status not recorded). Some clones in this sample may be carry-over from other donors' samples.

This clonotype was seen once. This chain links TRBV9 with TRBJ2-1; TRBD1 or TRBD2 may be the D gene (5 bases each). The V gene's germline CDR1 is SGDLS and CDR2 YYNGEE. The V end lost 3 bases, the J end lost 8 bases, and 15 bases lay between the germline ends. The CDR3 consists of 14 residues. The CDR3 is CASSDRGSGDEQFF. The CDR3 DNA is TGTGCCAGCAGCGACCGGGGCTCTGGGGATGAGCAGTTCTTC.

Note on this clonotype: This may come from a read error, since a much larger clone is one base off. The chain joins TRBV7-2 to TRBJ1-2, with 7 bases matching TRBD1. J gave up 4 bases and V 7 bases, and 12 bases lay outside the gene matches. There are 15 residues in the CDR3. CDR1 and CDR2 from the germline V gene are SGHTA and FQGNSA. As DNA, the CDR3 is TGTGCCAGCAACCCTAGACAGGGCCCTATCTATGGCTACACCTTC. Translated: CASNPRQGPIYGYTF.

The sample holds a few counts of this clonotype. The chain has TRBV27 and TRBJ2-7; unclear D gene. This CDR3 region has 16 residues. The germline V gene has CDR1 MNHEY and CDR2 SMNVEV (reference sequence). The germline V and J ends were trimmed by 1 base and 2 bases, with 15 bases remaining between them. This chain's CDR3 is CASSLFRTLPTYEQYF. In DNA, the CDR3 is TGTGCCAGCAGTTTATTTCGGACCCTTCCGACCTACGAGCAGTACTTC.

In this sample, this clonotype turned up a few times. The chain carries TRBV19 and TRBJ1-1, with D maybe TRBD1 (5 bases). There are 15 residues in the CDR3. CDR1 LNHDA and CDR2 SQIVND come from the germline V gene (reference sequence). V was trimmed by 4 bases and J by 5 bases, leaving 17 bases between them. The CDR3 loop reads CASSTPRGVGTEAFF. CDR3 in DNA: TGTGCCAGTAGTACTCCGAGGGGCGTCGGAACTGAAGCTTTCTTT.

V and J are TRBV4-2 and TRBJ2-3; D ambiguous. The CDR3 length is 16 residues. The V and J ends lost 3 bases and 3 bases respectively, with 16 bases between them. Germline-derived CDR1 and CDR2 are LGHNA and YNFKEQ. The CDR3 protein is CASSQWSESLTDTQYF. The CDR3 DNA sequence: TGTGCCAGCAGCCAGTGGAGCGAGTCCCTTACAGATACGCAGTATTTT.

This clonotype came up a few times. The rearrangement uses TRBV12-3 or TRBV12-4 and TRBJ2-3; 12 bases match TRBD2. The CDR3 covers 19 residues. V dropped 4 bases and J dropped 2; count of bases not matched to a gene: 13. The CDR3 is CASSSPWTSGDWITDTQYF. The CDR3 DNA follows: TGTGCCAGCAGTTCCCCTTGGACTAGCGGGGATTGGATCACAGATACGCAGTATTTT.

The rearrangement links TRBV6-1 to TRBJ1-2; maybe TRBD1 (6 bases). The ends were cut back, 1 base at V and 3 bases at J, with 21 bases in the middle. The CDR3 loop spans 18 amino acids. CDR1 MNHNS and CDR2 SASEGT come from the germline V gene. CDR3: CASSEEVYRVPRDYGYTF. The CDR3 DNA is TGTGCCAGCAGTGAAGAAGTTTACAGGGTACCGCGCGACTATGGCTACACCTTC.

A few counts support this clonotype. This sequence joins TRBV7-2 and TRBJ2-3, with a tentative D call TRBD2 (6 bases). The V gene's germline CDR1 is SGHTA and CDR2 FQGNSA. Trimming cost V 4 bases and J 6 bases, with 17 bases left between them. This CDR3 spans 15 amino acids. CDR3 DNA sequence: TGTGCCAGCAGCTGGGGGGTAGCCCCGGGGGATACGCAGTATTTT. This encodes CASSWGVAPGDTQYF.

The chain couples TRBV6-6 to TRBJ1-1; maybe TRBD1 (6 bases). The germline V gene encodes CDR1 MNHNY and CDR2 SVGAGI (reference sequence). The CDR3 is 15 amino acids. With 0 bases removed from V and 6 bases from J, the gap between germline ends came to 14 bases. CDR3 bases: TGTGCCAGCAGTTACTCGCAGGGGTCTAGCGCTGAAGCTTTCTTT. Encoded protein: CASSYSQGSSAEAFF.

This clonotype was seen repeatedly, ten times or more. This CDR3 reads CASRSGQSTDTQYF. DNA for the CDR3: TGTGCCAGCAGATCTGGACAGAGCACAGATACGCAGTATTTT. The chain combines TRBV7-9 with TRBJ2-3, with D possibly TRBD1 on 6 matching bases. Germline V gene data show CDR1 as SEHNR and CDR2 as FQNEAQ (reference sequence). The length of the CDR3 is 14 residues. Trimming removed 6 bases at V and 0 bases at J, with 10 bases between.

This clonotype was counted at least ten times. The rearrangement links TRBV7-8 to TRBJ1-2; the D is unclear. The V gene lost 1 base and the J gene lost 2 bases, with 14 bases spanning the gap. There are 16 residues in the CDR3. Germline CDR1 is SGHVS and CDR2 is FQNEAQ. The CDR3 DNA is TGTGCCAGCAGCTTAGTTCCCCAACGTCGGAACTATGGCTACACCTTC. Translation: CASSLVPQRRNYGYTF.

This clonotype was seen a few times. The chain links TRBV6-5 to TRBJ2-3; D might be TRBD1 (6 bases). The length of the CDR3 is 17 residues. V was cut by 1 base and J by 7 bases, with 21 bases left in between. Germline loops: CDR1 MNHEY, CDR2 SVGAGI. The CDR3 loop reads CASSYFPHREKRNTQYF. Here the CDR3 DNA reads TGTGCCAGCAGTTACTTCCCCCACAGGGAGAAGAGGAATACGCAGTATTTT.

The genes are TRBV12-5 and TRBJ2-5; 13 bases fit TRBD2. V dropped 7 bases and J dropped 5; count of bases not matched to a gene: 7. The CDR3 has 15 amino acids. Germline V gene data show CDR1 as LGHNT and CDR2 as FRNRAP. The CDR3 sequence: CASASGTSGVETQYF. The CDR3 nucleotides are TGTGCTAGTGCCTCCGGGACTAGCGGGGTGGAGACCCAGTACTTC.

This rearrangement joins TRBV25-1 to TRBJ1-1, with a possible D match to TRBD1 (5 bases). The CDR3 contains 11 residues. V lost 4 bases, J lost 8 bases, and 8 bases lay in between. From germline, CDR1 is MGHDK and CDR2 SYGVNS. CDR3 nucleotides: TGTGCCAGCAGTGTGGGGCACGAAGCTTTCTTT. Amino acids: CASSVGHEAFF.

This clonotype has only a few counts. This chain uses TRBV7-2 with TRBJ2-1, with 9 bases that match TRBD1. Germline V gene sequence: CDR1 SGHTA, CDR2 FQGNSA. This CDR3 has 15 residues. The V segment lost 1 base and the J segment 8 bases; nucleotides outside the gene matches: 6. The CDR3 loop is CASSLGWDRVHEQFF. The CDR3 nucleotides are TGTGCCAGCAGCTTAGGGTGGGACAGGGTCCATGAGCAGTTCTTC.

This clonotype was counted only a few times. The rearrangement links TRBV12-3 or TRBV12-4 to TRBJ2-1; D gene ambiguous. V dropped 8 bases and J dropped 5 bases, with 16 bases sitting between them. CDR3 length equals 14 residues. Here the CDR3 reads CASGFQDGNNEQFF. DNA for the CDR3: TGTGCCAGCGGATTCCAGGACGGCAACAATGAGCAGTTCTTC.

In DNA form, the CDR3 reads TGTGCCAGCAGCCAAAGCCGGGGAGGGGATAGCAATCAGCCCCAGCATTTT. Translating gives CASSQSRGGDSNQPQHF. J is TRBJ1-5 and V is TRBV3-1; possible D gene TRBD1, 5 bases. The CDR3 spans 17 residues. The germline V gene has CDR1 LGHDT and CDR2 YNNKEL (reference sequence). The germline V and J ends were trimmed by 2 bases and 0 bases, with 14 bases remaining between them.

There are a few counts of this clonotype. This rearrangement joins TRBV29-1 to TRBJ2-2; no clear D. Germline V gene data show CDR1 as SQVTM and CDR2 as ANQGSEA. The V end lost 2 bases, the J end lost 1 base, and 8 bases lay between the germline ends. The CDR3 runs to 14 residues. The CDR3 DNA is TGCAGCGTTGAACTGGATATGAACACCGGGGAGCTGTTTTTT. Protein product: CSVELDMNTGELFF.

The rearrangement links TRBV6-2 or TRBV6-3 to TRBJ2-5, with 9 bases fitting TRBD1. The junction had 5 bases not matched to a gene; V was cut back by 5 bases and J by 4 bases. The CDR3 runs 14 residues. In germline, CDR1 is MNHEY, CDR2 SVGEGT. Here the CDR3 DNA reads TGTGCCAGCAGTCCCTTGACAGGGGGAGAGACCCAGTACTTC. Its translation: CASSPLTGGETQYF.

The genes are TRBV19 and TRBJ1-6; D might be TRBD1 (5 bases). CDR3 size: 15 residues. Trimming removed 7 bases from V and 0 bases from J, with 10 bases in between. Per the germline V gene, CDR1 is LNHDA and CDR2 is SQIVND (reference sequence). The CDR3 coding sequence is TGTGCCAGTAAGGGGCCGAGCTCCTATAATTCACCCCTCCACTTT. This codes for CASKGPSSYNSPLHF.

The genes are TRBV6-5 and TRBJ2-2; D is perhaps TRBD1 or TRBD2 (5 bases each). Germline-derived CDR1 and CDR2 are MNHEY and SVGAGI. V was cut by 8 bases and J by 5 bases, with 12 bases left in between. The CDR3 sequence is 13 residues long. CDR3 coding DNA: TGTGCCAGCTGGGACCTATGGACCGGGGAGCTGTTTTTT. Protein: CASWDLWTGELFF.

This clonotype came up many times. The rearrangement joins TRBV27 to TRBJ2-1; perhaps TRBD1 as D (6 bases). Germline V gene lookup returns CDR1 MNHEY and CDR2 SMNVEV (reference sequence). The V and J ends lost 7 bases and 0 bases respectively, with 22 bases between them. This CDR3 has 18 amino acids. CDR3 residues: CASKQEWRTVSSYNEQFF. The CDR3 DNA reads TGTGCCAGCAAACAAGAGTGGAGGACAGTCAGCTCCTACAATGAGCAGTTCTTC.

The chain uses TRBV4-1 and TRBJ2-7; unclear D gene. The CDR3 has 14 amino acids. The V end lost 0 bases, the J end lost 3 bases, and 9 bases lay between the germline ends. Looked up from germline, CDR1 is MGHRA and CDR2 is YSYEKL. The CDR3 sequence is CASSQDWPSYEQYF. The CDR3 DNA sequence: TGCGCCAGCAGCCAAGATTGGCCCAGCTACGAGCAGTACTTC.

This clonotype was picked up many times. The chain employs TRBV7-9 and TRBJ2-5; D unclear. Trimming left V 1 base short and J 0 bases short, with 9 bases between. Germline V lookup: CDR1 SEHNR, CDR2 FQNEAQ (reference sequence). CDR3 length equals 15 residues. CDR3 sequence: CASSLGDMYQETQYF. DNA of the CDR3: TGTGCCAGCAGCTTAGGAGACATGTACCAAGAGACCCAGTACTTC.

The J gene is TRBJ1-1, the V gene TRBV6-2 or TRBV6-3, with 7 bases matching TRBD1. Trimming took 6 bases from V and 0 from J; bases not matched to a gene: 10. The CDR3 has 16 amino acids. The germline CDR1 and CDR2 sequences are MNHEY and SVGEGT. The CDR3 loop is CASRGGTEGMNTEAFF. The DNA for the CDR3 is TGTGCCAGCAGGGGCGGGACAGAGGGGATGAACACTGAAGCTTTCTTT.

This clonotype was detected once. The junction departs from the called germline gene at one end, perhaps through a read error. The chain couples TRBV11-2 to TRBJ2-7, with TRBD2 identical over 7 bases. The CDR3 contains 11 residues. The germline CDR1 and CDR2 sequences are SGHAT and FQNNGV. CDR3 DNA: TGTACCAGCAGCCCCGGGGGGGAGCAGTACTTC. The encoded protein is CTSSPGGEQYF.

This clonotype was detected only once. This chain joins TRBV4-3 and TRBJ2-5, with a tentative D call TRBD1 (6 bases). The ends were cut back, 0 bases at V and 4 bases at J, with 9 bases in the middle. The V gene's germline CDR1 is LGHNA and CDR2 YSLEER. There are 14 residues in the CDR3. DNA of the CDR3: TGCGCCAGCAGCCAAGAAACAGGGTCAGAGACCCAGTACTTC. Its protein product is CASSQETGSETQYF.

This clonotype occurred a few times. The rearrangement links TRBV6-6 to TRBJ2-3; maybe TRBD1 (5 bases). Germline V CDR1 and CDR2: MNHNY, SVGAGI (reference sequence). V was cut by 6 bases and J by 1 base, with 11 bases left in between. The CDR3 is made up of 14 amino acids. CDR3 sequence (DNA): TGTGCCAGCAGATCCGGACAACGCACAGATACGCAGTATTTT. It codes for CASRSGQRTDTQYF.

This clonotype was seen many times. The rearrangement uses TRBV12-3 or TRBV12-4 and TRBJ1-4, with unresolved D. The CDR3 consists of 12 residues. V was clipped by 4 bases and J by 16 bases, with 16 bases between them. The DNA of the CDR3 is TGTGCCAGCAGTTCGACGGTGATCTTACCGTTTTTT. Its translation is CASSSTVILPFF.